This T cell receptor beta chain is drawn from a study of post-analysis software for immune sequencing data. At the level of the study: In terms of disease course, relapsing-remitting, secondary progressive and progressive-relapsing multiple sclerosis were included.

Study findings and constraints: Four or five TRBV segments, TRBV5-6, TRBV5-1 and TRBV20-1 among them, were found more frequent in patients than controls.

Germline V gene lookup returns CDR1 SGHRS and CDR2 YFSETQ. Between the trimmed V and J ends, which lost 3 bases and 5 bases, there was a span of 9 bases. The CDR3 is 13 residues long. This clonotype was picked up a small number of times. As yet, its antigen is unknown. Presence of unique molecular identifiers characterized the TCR beta cDNA libraries. TCRdb passed the PCR reads through MiXCR, listing each CDR3 protein once. The repertoire holds roughly 540,000 distinct CDR3 sequences, with 34% as singletons. The rearrangement uses TRBV5-1 and TRBJ2-1; unclear D gene. The TCR was taken from a girl aged 2-17 years with multiple sclerosis. The specimen sequenced was blood. The CDR3 sequence is CASSSSTNNEQFF. In DNA form, the CDR3 reads TGCGCCAGCAGCTCGTCGACGAACAATGAGCAGTTCTTC.